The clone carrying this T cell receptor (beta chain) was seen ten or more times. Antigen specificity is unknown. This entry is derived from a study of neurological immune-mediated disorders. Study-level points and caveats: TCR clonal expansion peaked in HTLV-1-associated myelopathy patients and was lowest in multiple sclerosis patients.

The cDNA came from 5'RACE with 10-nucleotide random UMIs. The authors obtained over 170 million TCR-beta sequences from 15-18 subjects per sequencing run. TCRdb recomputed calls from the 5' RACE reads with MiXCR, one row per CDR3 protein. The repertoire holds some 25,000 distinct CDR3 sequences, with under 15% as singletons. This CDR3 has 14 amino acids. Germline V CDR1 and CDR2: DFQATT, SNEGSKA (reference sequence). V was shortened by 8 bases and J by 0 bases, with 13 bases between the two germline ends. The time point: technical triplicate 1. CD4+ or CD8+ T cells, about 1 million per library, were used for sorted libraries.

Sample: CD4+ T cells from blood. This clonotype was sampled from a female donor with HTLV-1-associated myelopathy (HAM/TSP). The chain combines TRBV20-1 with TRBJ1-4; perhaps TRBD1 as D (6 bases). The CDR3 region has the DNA TGCAGTATTGCCCGGACAGCAACTAATGAAAAACTGTTTTTT. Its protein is CSIARTATNEKLFF.